This entry lists 22 T cell receptor beta chains sequenced from one sample in a study of blood T cell repertoires in COVID-19 (dated by TCRdb to between 2020 and 2021). Library generation was performed with the immunoSEQ multiplex PCR assay. The table was pulled from immuneACCESS by TCRdb, which kept in-frame rearrangements only. Such tables lose some clones; where checked, under half of the loss comes from unresolved V genes, and the rest has no known cause. Across this sample there are about 440,000 clones, with 70% to 90% seen only once. Of the sample, 10% to 15% is held by the ten largest clones. Sequenced material: peripheral blood. The receptor source for this set is a woman aged 50 to 65 with COVID-19, enrolled during active disease.

The V and J genes are TRBV2 and TRBJ1-2, with a weak D call TRBD1 (6 bases). CDR3 length equals 12 residues. V was trimmed by 9 bases and J by 8 bases, leaving 16 bases between them. Germline V gene sequence: CDR1 SNHLY, CDR2 FYNNEI. This chain's CDR3 is CASLTGRRGYTF. CDR3 nucleotides: TGTGCCAGTTTGACAGGCCGACGGGGCTACACCTTC.

The rearrangement uses TRBV29-1 and TRBJ1-1; 7 bases line up with TRBD1. With 2 bases clipped from V and 5 bases from J, the junction kept 20 bases outside the gene matches. The CDR3 loop spans 18 amino acids. Germline V gene data show CDR1 as SQVTM and CDR2 as ANQGSEA. CDR3: CSVESPGQIIISGTEAFF. The CDR3 DNA is TGCAGCGTTGAATCCCCGGGACAGATCATAATATCTGGGACTGAAGCTTTCTTT.

The genes are TRBV3-1 (or the pseudogene TRBV3-2) and TRBJ1-2; D is perhaps TRBD1 (6 bases). Germline V gives CDR1 LGHDT, CDR2 YNNKEL (reference sequence). CDR3 length: 12 amino acids. V shed 3 bases and J shed 8 bases, with 10 bases lying between them. The CDR3 coding sequence is TGTGCCAGCAGCCACCCCAGGGGAGGCTACACCTTC. It specifies CASSHPRGGYTF.

The gene calls are TRBV11-3 and TRBJ2-1, with D tentatively TRBD1 (8 bases). Trimming left V 6 bases short and J 7 bases short, with 10 bases between. Germline loops: CDR1 SGHNT, CDR2 YENEEA. This CDR3 is built from 12 residues. Here the CDR3 DNA reads TGTGCCAGCAGACAGGGGGGGAATGAGCAGTTCTTC. As protein: CASRQGGNEQFF.

This chain links TRBV2 with TRBJ2-7; 9 bases map to TRBD1. The germline V gene encodes CDR1 SNHLY and CDR2 FYNNEI. Trimming removed 5 bases from V and 3 bases from J; junction bases left unmatched: 5. CDR3 length: 14 residues. CDR3 amino acids: CASSSLGQGYEQYF. The CDR3 coding sequence is TGTGCCAGCAGTTCCCTGGGACAGGGCTACGAGCAGTACTTC. The full variable domain, its missing parts supplied by reference TRBV2 and TRBJ2-7, is EPEVTQTPSHQVTQMGQEVILRCVPISNHLYFYWYRQILGQKVEFLVSFYNNEISEKSEIFDDQFSVERPDGSNFTLKIRSTKLEDSAMYFCASSSLGQGYEQYFGPGTRLTVT.

This chain uses TRBV11-3 with TRBJ2-1; D might be TRBD1 (6 bases). This CDR3 spans 15 amino acids. Germline V gives CDR1 SGHNT, CDR2 YENEEA. Trimming removed 2 bases at V and 6 bases at J, with 14 bases between. The CDR3, as DNA: TGTGCCAGCAGCTTACTTGGGGCCAGGGGCAATGAGCAGTTCTTC. Encoded protein: CASSLLGARGNEQFF.

The chain has TRBV9 and TRBJ2-3; 7 positions agree with TRBD1. V lost 2 bases, J lost 3 bases, and 3 bases stayed unmatched. Germline V CDR1 and CDR2: SGDLS, YYNGEE. This CDR3 spans 14 amino acids. The CDR3 protein is CASSVGQRTDTQYF. CDR3 DNA: TGTGCCAGCAGCGTGGGACAGAGAACAGATACGCAGTATTTT.

The rearrangement joins TRBV5-6 to TRBJ2-3, with 10 bases lining up with TRBD2. The germline V gene has CDR1 SGHDT and CDR2 YYEEEE. The CDR3 is made up of 19 amino acids. V shed 1 base, J shed 1 base, and the junction held 12 bases outside the gene matches. The CDR3 nucleotides read TGTGCCAGCAGCTTGTCACCCTTTCTAGCGGGGGTTCGCACAGATACGCAGTATTTT. This gives the protein CASSLSPFLAGVRTDTQYF.

The chain links TRBV29-1 to TRBJ2-3, with 8 bases fitting TRBD2. The V segment lost 7 bases and the J segment 3 bases; nucleotides outside the gene matches: 12. Germline V gene lookup returns CDR1 SQVTM and CDR2 ANQGSEA. This CDR3 is built from 15 residues. The CDR3 DNA sequence: TGCAGCGCGAATCGGGGGGGGGCCTTGACAGATACGCAGTATTTT. This translates into CSANRGGALTDTQYF.

J is TRBJ2-3 and V is TRBV5-4, with D perhaps matching TRBD2 (5 bases). The CDR3 totals 15 residues. CDR1 and CDR2 from the germline V gene are SGHNT and YYREEE (reference sequence). Trimming removed 4 bases from V and 1 base from J, with 13 bases in between. CDR3 nucleotide sequence: TGTGCCAGCAGCGACGCCGGGATCCGCACAGATACGCAGTATTTT. Translation gives CASSDAGIRTDTQYF. Drawing the rest from reference TRBV5-4 and TRBJ2-3, the complete variable domain is ETGVTQSPTHLIKTRGQQVTLRCSSQSGHNTVSWYQQALGQGPQFIFQYYREEENGRGNFPPRFSGLQFPNYSSELNVNALELDDSALYLCASSDAGIRTDTQYFGPGTRLTVL.

The gene calls are TRBV2 and TRBJ1-1; no reliable D call. This CDR3 is 13 amino acids long. Per germline, CDR1 SNHLY and CDR2 FYNNEI. V dropped 7 bases and J dropped 0 bases, with 9 bases sitting between them. This CDR3 reads CASTGVLNTEAFF. CDR3 nucleotides: TGTGCCAGCACCGGGGTTTTGAACACTGAAGCTTTCTTT.

The J gene is TRBJ2-7, the V gene TRBV3-1 (or the pseudogene TRBV3-2); 9 bases agree with TRBD1. Looked up from germline, CDR1 is LGHDT and CDR2 is YNNKEL (reference sequence). The CDR3 extends over 18 amino acids. J gave up 5 bases and V 1 base, and 15 bases lay outside the gene matches. The CDR3 loop is CASSQGPVWGQGAHEQYF. CDR3 nucleotide sequence: TGTGCCAGCAGCCAAGGTCCCGTTTGGGGACAGGGTGCCCACGAGCAGTACTTC.

In regard to this clone: Other DNA sequences from this sample encode an identical CDR3 as well. The chain uses TRBV6-2 or TRBV6-3 and TRBJ2-1; 8 nucleotides match TRBD2. The CDR3 covers 14 residues. Germline V gene sequence: CDR1 MNHEY, CDR2 SVGEGT. With V trimmed by 2 bases and J by 5 bases, 2 bases remained unmatched. In DNA form, the CDR3 reads TGTGCCAGCAGTTACAGGCGGGGGGACAATGAGCAGTTCTTC. Its protein is CASSYRRGDNEQFF.

The rearrangement joins TRBV6-1 to TRBJ2-7; 7 bases are shared with TRBD2. Germline CDR1 reads MNHNS; CDR2 reads SASEGT. J gave up 4 bases and V 5 bases, and 11 bases lay outside the gene matches. The CDR3 covers 15 residues. CDR3 region: CASSSVKRGSYEQYF. Here the CDR3 DNA reads TGTGCCAGCAGTTCCGTCAAGCGGGGATCATACGAGCAGTACTTC.

The chain couples TRBV5-4 to TRBJ2-7, with TRBD1 matching over 9 bases. Per the germline V gene, CDR1 is SGHNT and CDR2 is YYREEE (reference sequence). This CDR3 spans 14 amino acids. The J segment lost 5 bases and the V segment lost 5 bases, leaving 8 bases of the junction unmatched. CDR3 sequence: CASSLVQGAHEQYF. Written as DNA, the CDR3 is TGTGCCAGCAGTCTAGTACAGGGGGCCCACGAGCAGTACTTC.

The rearrangement links TRBV29-1 to TRBJ2-3; perhaps TRBD1 as D (5 bases). Looked up from germline, CDR1 is SQVTM and CDR2 is ANQGSEA. This CDR3 contains 10 residues. Between the trimmed V and J ends, which lost 5 bases and 8 bases, there was a span of 8 bases. CDR3 DNA: TGCAGCGTTAGGGGTGGTACGCAGTATTTT. Translation gives CSVRGGTQYF.

This chain joins TRBV15 and TRBJ1-1, with D possibly matching TRBD1 (5 bases). Deletions cut 2 bases from V and 11 bases from J, with 21 bases between. This CDR3 spans 15 amino acids. Germline CDR1 LNHNV, CDR2 YYDKDF (reference sequence). The CDR3 reads CATSRHPGVREWAFF. Here the CDR3 DNA reads TGTGCCACCAGCAGACATCCGGGGGTGAGGGAGTGGGCTTTCTTT.

J is TRBJ1-4 and V is TRBV5-8; the match to TRBD1 covers 7 bases. CDR3 length equals 14 residues. From germline, CDR1 is SGHTS and CDR2 YDEGEE. Unmatched junction bases numbered 3, after V lost 0 bases and J lost 7 bases. Here the CDR3 DNA reads TGTGCCAGCAGCTTGGACAGGGGAATTGAAAAACTGTTTTTT. Translated: CASSLDRGIEKLFF.

V and J are TRBV19 and TRBJ2-7, with D uncertain. Between the trimmed V and J ends, which lost 3 bases and 3 bases, there was a span of 9 bases. The CDR3 spans 13 residues. Germline V gives CDR1 LNHDA, CDR2 SQIVND (reference sequence). CDR3 residues: CASSIAGFYEQYF. The CDR3 DNA follows: TGTGCCAGTAGTATCGCCGGGTTCTACGAGCAGTACTTC.

This chain links TRBV12-5 with TRBJ1-2, with a weak D call TRBD1 (5 bases). Per the germline V gene, CDR1 is LGHNT and CDR2 is FRNRAP. CDR3 length equals 12 residues. The V end lost 3 bases, the J end lost 6 bases, and 8 bases lay between the germline ends. The CDR3 coding sequence is TGTGCTAGTGGTTTCTGGGGCCATGGCTACACCTTC. It encodes CASGFWGHGYTF.

This chain uses TRBV11-2 with TRBJ2-2, with no clear D. V was clipped by 6 bases and J by 5 bases, with 19 bases between them. CDR1 is SGHAT and CDR2 is FQNNGV in the germline V gene. This CDR3 has 16 residues. In DNA, the CDR3 is TGTGCCAGCAGTCGAGGCGGATCCCGAGAAACCGGGGAGCTGTTTTTT. Its protein is CASSRGGSRETGELFF.

The chain uses TRBV5-4 and TRBJ2-5; D is unclear. The CDR3 contains 13 residues. Per germline, CDR1 SGHNT and CDR2 YYREEE (reference sequence). The V end lost 0 bases, the J end lost 5 bases, and 8 bases lay between the germline ends. CDR3 nucleotides: TGTGCCAGCAGCTTGGGTACGGAGGAGACCCAGTACTTC. The encoded protein is CASSLGTEETQYF.